This passage covers 32 T cell receptor beta chains from one sample sequenced in a study of blood T cells in healthy people across ages. With a J-beta primer mix and a sample-barcoded 5' primer, a second PCR ran roughly 6 to 11 cycles. Using its own MiXCR run on the 5' RACE reads, TCRdb lists one record per CDR3 protein. The table includes about 400,000 distinct CDR3 sequences, roughly half detected once. Sequenced material: blood. Source of these receptors: a man between 60 and 70 years old in good health.

In this sample, this clonotype turned up a few times. This chain links TRBV29-1 with TRBJ2-7; TRBD1 or TRBD2 may be the D gene (5 bases each). This CDR3 contains 12 residues. CDR1 is SQVTM and CDR2 is ANQGSEA in the germline V gene. V was shortened by 4 bases and J by 10 bases, with 17 bases between the two germline ends. The CDR3: CSVGDRLGAQYF. In DNA, the CDR3 is TGCAGCGTTGGGGACCGACTCGGGGCCCAGTACTTC.

The rearrangement uses TRBV29-1 and TRBJ2-1; D ambiguous. The V and J ends lost 3 bases and 7 bases respectively, with 10 bases between them. This CDR3 has 12 residues. CDR1 and CDR2 from the germline V gene are SQVTM and ANQGSEA. CDR3 protein: CSVDGVRNEQFF. The CDR3 coding sequence is TGCAGCGTTGATGGGGTTCGGAATGAGCAGTTCTTC.

The chain is built from TRBV20-1 and TRBJ2-7; perhaps TRBD2 as D (6 bases). CDR1 is DFQATT, CDR2 SNEGSKA, per germline (reference sequence). With 5 bases removed from V and 3 bases from J, the gap between germline ends came to 11 bases. The CDR3 extends over 12 amino acids. CDR3 loop: CSAESRGYEQYF. DNA of the CDR3: TGCAGTGCTGAATCGCGGGGCTACGAGCAGTACTTC.

The CDR3 DNA reads TGTGCCAGCAGCGTACGGGACATGGACTCCTACGAGCAGTACTTC. Its protein is CASSVRDMDSYEQYF. J is TRBJ2-7 and V is TRBV9, with D tentatively TRBD1 (6 bases). CDR1 and CDR2 from the germline V gene are SGDLS and YYNGEE. The CDR3 has 15 residues. V lost 1 base and J lost 0, with 11 bases in between.

CDR3 amino acids: CASHWTSGHSSYEQYF. CDR3 DNA sequence: TGTGCCAGCCATTGGACTAGCGGGCACAGCTCCTACGAGCAGTACTTC. The chain employs TRBV6-2 or TRBV6-3 and TRBJ2-7; 11 bases agree with TRBD2. This CDR3 region has 16 residues. V dropped 8 bases and J dropped 0; count of bases not matched to a gene: 9. The germline gives CDR1 MNHEY, CDR2 SVGEGT.

This chain uses TRBV20-1 with TRBJ1-2, with 9 positions matching TRBD1. The germline V gene encodes CDR1 DFQATT and CDR2 SNEGSKA (reference sequence). This CDR3 is 14 amino acids long. With 6 bases clipped from V and 5 bases from J, the junction kept 10 bases outside the gene matches. The CDR3 bases are TGCAGTGCCACGGGACAGGGAGTAGGATATGGCTACACCTTC. This sequence encodes CSATGQGVGYGYTF.

This sequence joins TRBV20-1 and TRBJ2-7; D uncertain. The germline V gene has CDR1 DFQATT and CDR2 SNEGSKA (reference sequence). Trimming cost V 6 bases and J 0 bases, with 18 bases left between them. The CDR3 runs to 15 residues. For the CDR3, the DNA is TGCAGTGCCCTGCCCACGGGCCTCAGCTCCTACGAGCAGTACTTC. Its protein product is CSALPTGLSSYEQYF.

The chain combines TRBV6-6 with TRBJ2-5; the D gene is possibly TRBD2 (5 bases). The J call may be faulty, since TRBJ2-7 better matches the DNA end. The CDR3 contains 12 residues. CDR1 and CDR2 (germline): MNHNY, SVGAGI (reference sequence). The CDR3 loop is CASSRTHYEQYF. The CDR3 DNA is TGTGCCAGCAGTAGGACTCATTACGAGCAGTACTTC.

The chain employs TRBV18 and TRBJ2-3; D is possibly TRBD2 (6 bases). V dropped 0 bases and J dropped 0 bases, with 13 bases sitting between them. The germline gives CDR1 KGHSH, CDR2 LQKENI. The CDR3 runs 17 residues. CDR3 amino acids: CASSPPGLATSTDTQYF. CDR3 nucleotides: TGTGCCAGCTCACCACCGGGGCTAGCGACCAGCACAGATACGCAGTATTTT.

In nucleotides, the CDR3 is TGTGCCAGCAGCTTAGAAGGTGTTAGCGGATATTGGGATGAGCAGTTCTTC. Its translation is CASSLEGVSGYWDEQFF. This chain joins TRBV11-1 and TRBJ2-1; tentative D call: TRBD2 (6 bases). The CDR3 is made up of 17 amino acids. CDR1 SGHAT and CDR2 FQDESV come from the germline V gene (reference sequence). V lost 1 base, J lost 8 bases, and 21 bases lay in between.

This chain uses TRBV7-2 with TRBJ2-7; D is perhaps TRBD1 (6 bases). The ends were cut back, 4 bases at V and 4 bases at J, with 14 bases in the middle. Germline V CDR1 and CDR2: SGHTA, FQGNSA. The CDR3 sequence is 14 residues long. The CDR3 loop reads CASSYREVRYEQYF. The DNA for the CDR3 is TGTGCCAGCAGCTACAGGGAAGTGAGGTACGAGCAGTACTTC.

V gene TRBV14 combines with J gene TRBJ1-1; TRBD1 matches 8 bases. Per the germline V gene, CDR1 is SGHDN and CDR2 is FVKESK. V was clipped by 3 bases and J by 5 bases; unmatched bases: 2. The CDR3 spans 13 residues. The CDR3 here is CASSQWDRTEAFF. CDR3 nucleotides: TGTGCCAGCAGCCAGTGGGACAGGACTGAAGCTTTCTTT.

This clonotype has only a few counts. V is TRBV20-1 and J is TRBJ1-2; possibly TRBD1 for D (5 bases). From germline, CDR1 is DFQATT and CDR2 SNEGSKA (reference sequence). The CDR3 has 12 amino acids. The CDR3, as DNA: TGCAGCCCGGGGGACTTGGACTATGGCTACACCTTC. Translating gives CSPGDLDYGYTF.

This clonotype came up once. It is unclear where the CDR3 begins or ends on the DNA, so no DNA is shown, and the CDR3 is as TCRdb lists it. This chain's CDR3 is CSGGTGGYGCTF. V is TRBV29-1 and J is TRBJ1-2; the table's D call TRBD1 went unverified against the DNA. Looked up from germline, CDR1 is SQVTM and CDR2 is ANQGSEA. The CDR3 is made up of 12 amino acids, end residues included.

The rearrangement links TRBV6-5 to TRBJ2-7; 10 positions match TRBD2. The trim removed 5 bases at V and 3 bases at J, leaving 7 bases unmatched. The germline CDR1 and CDR2 sequences are MNHEY and SVGAGI. The CDR3 covers 15 residues. The CDR3 region has the DNA TGTGCCAGCAGTACCGGGACTAGCGTATACTACGAGCAGTACTTC. Its protein is CASSTGTSVYYEQYF.

This clonotype was picked up many times. V and J are TRBV20-1 and TRBJ2-5; 10 bases align to TRBD1. V dropped 5 bases and J dropped 5; count of bases not matched to a gene: 11. The CDR3 runs to 15 residues. The germline CDR1 and CDR2 sequences are DFQATT and SNEGSKA (reference sequence). DNA of the CDR3: TGCAGTGCTCTGGACCCCGGGACAGGGGTGGAGACCCAGTACTTC. This translates into CSALDPGTGVETQYF.

For the CDR3, the DNA is TGTGCCAGCAGGCGATCTGAAGCTTTCTTT. This codes for CASRRSEAFF. The chain links TRBV6-2 or TRBV6-3 to TRBJ1-1; D gene uncertain. CDR1 is MNHEY and CDR2 is SVGEGT in the germline V gene. The CDR3 is 10 residues long. Deletions cut 6 bases from V and 6 bases from J, with 5 bases between.

V usage is TRBV5-5 and J usage is TRBJ1-1, with a tentative D call TRBD1 (6 bases). The CDR3 has 17 residues. The V end was cut by 3 bases, the J end by 1 base, with 19 bases between. CDR1 is SGHKS and CDR2 is YYEKEE in the germline V gene (reference sequence). CDR3 sequence reads: CASSSGAGVLGNTEAFF. The DNA of the CDR3 is TGTGCCAGCAGCTCGGGGGCGGGGGTATTGGGGAACACTGAAGCTTTCTTT. Complete variable domain (other parts from reference TRBV5-5 and TRBJ1-1): DAGVTQSPTHLIKTRGQQVTLRCSPISGHKSVSWYQQVLGQGPQFIFQYYEKEERGRGNFPDRFSARQFPNYSSELNVNALLLGDSALYLCASSSGAGVLGNTEAFFGQGTRLTVV.

The chain recombines TRBV7-9 with TRBJ2-5, with 10 bases that match TRBD2. The end of the DNA aligns better with TRBJ2-1, so the J call may be wrong. This CDR3 comprises 19 residues. Per germline, CDR1 SEHNR and CDR2 FQNEAQ (reference sequence). CDR3 in amino acids: CASSWAGTSDTPYQETQFF. The DNA for the CDR3 is TGTGCCAGCAGTTGGGCGGGGACTAGCGATACACCGTACCAAGAGACCCAGTTCTTC.

This rearrangement joins TRBV30 to TRBJ2-5, with TRBD1 matching 7 bases. The germline CDR1 and CDR2 sequences are GTSNPN and SVGIG (reference sequence). The CDR3 is 15 residues long. V shed 5 bases and J 3 bases; nucleotides not matched to a gene: 12. Here the CDR3 DNA reads TGTGCCTGGGGCCAGAAGGGGGCCAGAGAAGAGACCCAGTACTTC. It encodes CAWGQKGAREETQYF.

A single count supports this clonotype. Given a much more abundant clone one base away, this may be a read error. The rearrangement links TRBV9 to TRBJ2-1; D remains ambiguous. This CDR3 comprises 16 residues. Germline V lookup: CDR1 SGDLS, CDR2 YYNGEE. The CDR3 sequence: CASSVARLVGYNDQFF. In nucleotides, the CDR3 is TGTGCCAGCAGCGTAGCTAGGCTAGTTGGGTACAATGATCAGTTCTTC.

Note on this clonotype: This may come from a read error, since a much larger clone is one base off. The chain combines TRBV2 with TRBJ2-5; a possible D gene is TRBD1 (5 bases). The J call may be faulty, since TRBJ2-7 better matches the DNA end. CDR1 SNHLY and CDR2 FYNNEI come from the germline V gene. The CDR3 spans 12 residues. This CDR3 reads CASTPAGYEQYF. CDR3 coding DNA: TGTGCCAGCACCCCAGCAGGGTACGAGCAGTACTTC.

This chain joins TRBV20-1 and TRBJ2-2, with 9 bases aligning to TRBD1. V was clipped by 1 base and J by 4 bases; unmatched bases: 4. The CDR3 totals 15 residues. Germline V gives CDR1 DFQATT, CDR2 SNEGSKA (reference sequence). CDR3 bases: TGCAGTGCTAGAGTTGGGACAGGGATCACCGGGGAGCTGTTTTTT. Residues: CSARVGTGITGELFF.

This sequence joins TRBV7-2 and TRBJ2-5, with a possible D match to TRBD2 (5 bases). This CDR3 is 13 amino acids long. From germline, CDR1 is SGHTA and CDR2 FQGNSA. The germline V and J ends were trimmed by 5 bases and 5 bases, with 12 bases remaining between them. The CDR3 loop reads CASSIGELETQYF. As DNA, the CDR3 is TGTGCCAGCAGCATTGGGGAGTTGGAGACCCAGTACTTC.

V usage is TRBV4-2 and J usage is TRBJ2-3; D is uncertain. The CDR3 consists of 14 residues. V lost 5 bases and J 7 bases, leaving 16 bases between the germline ends. Germline V lookup: CDR1 LGHNA, CDR2 YNFKEQ. In DNA form, the CDR3 reads TGTGCCAGCAGCAAATCGACTGCGGCGAATACGCAGTATTTT. The encoded protein is CASSKSTAANTQYF.

This clonotype was seen only a few times. This rearrangement joins TRBV20-1 to TRBJ2-7; 7 bases align to TRBD1. Germline-derived CDR1 and CDR2 are DFQATT and SNEGSKA (reference sequence). The length of the CDR3 is 15 residues. V dropped 0 bases and J dropped 1; count of bases not matched to a gene: 6. CDR3 amino acids: CSARDRHRGSYEQYF. CDR3 DNA: TGCAGTGCTAGAGATCGGCACAGGGGTTCCTACGAGCAGTACTTC.

This chain joins TRBV4-2 and TRBJ1-2; 10 nucleotides match TRBD1. Germline V gives CDR1 LGHNA, CDR2 YNFKEQ. The J segment lost 7 bases and the V segment lost 6 bases, leaving 14 bases of the junction unmatched. This CDR3 comprises 16 residues. CDR3 nucleotides: TGTGCCAGCAGTCGACTCTTGACAGGGGGCCTTCGTGGCTACACCTTC. It encodes CASSRLLTGGLRGYTF.

Only a few counts were recorded for this clonotype. This sequence joins TRBV12-3 or TRBV12-4 and TRBJ1-2; D is possibly TRBD1 (5 bases). The CDR3 consists of 12 residues. V lost 8 bases and J 6 bases, leaving 13 bases between the germline ends. CDR3 in DNA: TGTGCCAGCGCATTATCGGGGGATGGCTACACCTTC. It codes for CASALSGDGYTF.

The chain couples TRBV9 to TRBJ2-1; D gene ambiguous. Trimming pared 3 bases from V and 6 bases from J, leaving 13 bases between. The CDR3 runs to 14 residues. CDR1 is SGDLS, CDR2 YYNGEE, per germline. As DNA, the CDR3 is TGTGCCAGCAGCGCAGCCCCGGGTGGCAATGAGCAGTTCTTC. This gives the protein CASSAAPGGNEQFF.

The rearrangement uses TRBV19 and TRBJ1-2; D is perhaps TRBD1 (5 bases). The CDR3 has 13 amino acids. The germline gives CDR1 LNHDA, CDR2 SQIVND (reference sequence). V lost 10 bases to trimming and J lost 3 bases, with 15 bases between them. CDR3 residues: CATRDRPDYGYTF. The DNA for the CDR3 is TGTGCCACCCGGGACCGCCCCGACTATGGCTACACCTTC. Using reference TRBV19 and TRBJ1-2 for the parts outside the CDR3, the full variable domain is DGGITQSPKYLFRKEGQNVTLSCEQNLNHDAMYWYRQDPGQGLRLIYYSQIVNDFQKGDIAEGYSVSREKKESFPLTVTSAQKNPTAFYLCATRDRPDYGYTFGSGTRLTVV.

V usage is TRBV29-1 and J usage is TRBJ2-4; TRBD2 matches 14 bases. Germline trimming cut 6 bases from V and 0 bases from J; bases unmatched to any gene: 4. CDR1 and CDR2 from the germline V gene are SQVTM and ANQGSEA. The CDR3 is 16 amino acids. CDR3 sequence: CSVGTSGSSAKNIQYF. The CDR3 nucleotides read TGCAGCGTGGGGACTAGCGGGAGTTCAGCCAAAAACATTCAGTACTTC.

The rearrangement joins TRBV2 to TRBJ2-3, with 7 bases that match TRBD1. Germline CDR1 and CDR2: SNHLY and FYNNEI. J gave up 2 bases and V 6 bases, and 5 bases lay outside the gene matches. This CDR3 is 14 amino acids long. CDR3 coding DNA: TGTGCCAGCAGGACAGGGCCCGACACAGATACGCAGTATTTT. Protein sequence: CASRTGPDTDTQYF.